Each of the 9 T cell receptor beta chains below was sequenced from the same sample in a study of human T cells and chemical hapten exposure. The sample's time point: patch test 1, 2 weeks after DPC sensitization. This sample's treatment: therapeutic diphenylcyclopropenone sensitization with weekly scalp DPC. Each CDR3 protein gets one entry after TCRdb re-called the RACE reads with MiXCR. Among some 180,000 distinct CDR3 sequences, approximately 20% were seen once, and the ten largest hold about 7%. The sample here was whole blood, taken in connection with sensitization to the hapten diphenylcyclopropenone (DPC). These receptors all come from a woman aged 45 to 65 with alopecia areata. Some clones in this sample may be carry-over from other donors' samples.

This clonotype has just a few counts. The gene calls are TRBV27 and TRBJ2-4; no reliable D call. Germline CDR1 reads MNHEY; CDR2 reads SMNVEV (reference sequence). V was trimmed by 7 bases and J by 0 bases, leaving 16 bases between them. The CDR3 length is 16 residues. CDR3 nucleotides: TGTGCCAGCAAGATTTTATTGGCCAGAGCCAAAAACATTCAGTACTTC. Translated: CASKILLARAKNIQYF.

Notes on this clonotype: A much larger clone differs by one base, so this may be a read error. The chain couples TRBV20-1 to TRBJ2-1; TRBD2 aligns across 15 bases. J gave up 6 bases and V 3 bases, and 0 bases lay outside the gene matches. Germline assignment: CDR1 DFQATT and CDR2 SNEGSKA (reference sequence). The CDR3 spans 14 residues. The CDR3 sequence is CSARGLAGGNEQFF. The CDR3 coding sequence is TGCAGTGCTAGGGGACTAGCGGGAGGCAATGAGCAGTTCTTC.

V and J are TRBV6-1 and TRBJ2-1; D perhaps matches TRBD2 (5 bases). Germline CDR1 is MNHNS and CDR2 is SASEGT. CDR3 length: 15 amino acids. Trimming took off 5 bases at V and 10 bases at J, with 21 bases between the two ends. The CDR3 sequence is CASSPTALASREQFF. DNA for the CDR3: TGTGCCAGCAGTCCAACGGCTTTAGCGTCGAGGGAGCAGTTCTTC.

This clonotype was seen a handful of times. The chain joins TRBV5-1 to TRBJ2-1; maybe TRBD2 (5 bases). In germline, CDR1 is SGHRS, CDR2 YFSETQ. The germline V and J ends were trimmed by 0 bases and 7 bases, with 17 bases remaining between them. CDR3 size: 16 residues. CDR3 DNA: TGCGCCAGCAGCTTGGAGGGAAGAGGGCCGCGGAATGAGCAGTTCTTC. Its protein is CASSLEGRGPRNEQFF.

This clonotype was counted ten times or more. The chain combines TRBV5-1 with TRBJ1-6; D not certain. Germline-derived CDR1 and CDR2 are SGHRS and YFSETQ. V lost 10 bases to trimming and J lost 7 bases, with 3 bases between them. CDR3 size: 9 residues. The CDR3 reads CASNSPLHF. The DNA of the CDR3 is TGCGCCTCAAATTCACCCCTCCACTTT.

This chain joins TRBV20-1 and TRBJ2-1; possibly TRBD2 for D (7 bases). The CDR3 consists of 15 residues. The V and J ends lost 1 base and 5 bases respectively, with 15 bases between them. Germline V lookup: CDR1 DFQATT, CDR2 SNEGSKA (reference sequence). CDR3 in DNA: TGCAGTGCTAGAGTAGCTGGCGGGGGCAACAATGAGCAGTTCTTC. This codes for CSARVAGGGNNEQFF.

This clonotype occurred a few times. This chain connects TRBV29-1 to TRBJ2-5; 14 bases are shared with TRBD2. The CDR3 extends over 16 amino acids. Germline assignment: CDR1 SQVTM and CDR2 ANQGSEA. V shed 4 bases, J shed 4 bases, and the junction held 8 bases outside the gene matches. The CDR3 nucleotides are TGCAGCGTTGGGGGGGGGACTAGCGGGAGTGGAGAGACCCAGTACTTC. Translated: CSVGGGTSGSGETQYF.

CDR3 sequence reads: CASSVIAGGPAVTGELFF. CDR3 sequence (DNA): TGTGCCAGCAGCGTCATAGCGGGAGGCCCGGCGGTCACCGGGGAGCTGTTTTTT. The rearrangement links TRBV9 to TRBJ2-2, with 10 bases matching TRBD2. The germline V gene encodes CDR1 SGDLS and CDR2 YYNGEE. Germline trimming cut 2 bases from V and 4 bases from J; bases unmatched to any gene: 11. This CDR3 has 18 amino acids.

This clonotype was seen more than once but under ten times. The chain has TRBV2 and TRBJ1-5, with a weak D call TRBD1 (5 bases). Between the trimmed V and J ends, which lost 3 bases and 9 bases, there was a span of 12 bases. This CDR3 is built from 13 residues. The germline gives CDR1 SNHLY, CDR2 FYNNEI. The CDR3 nucleotides read TGTGCCAGCAGTGAGAAGGGGTGGTGGCCCCAGCATTTT. Encoded protein: CASSEKGWWPQHF.